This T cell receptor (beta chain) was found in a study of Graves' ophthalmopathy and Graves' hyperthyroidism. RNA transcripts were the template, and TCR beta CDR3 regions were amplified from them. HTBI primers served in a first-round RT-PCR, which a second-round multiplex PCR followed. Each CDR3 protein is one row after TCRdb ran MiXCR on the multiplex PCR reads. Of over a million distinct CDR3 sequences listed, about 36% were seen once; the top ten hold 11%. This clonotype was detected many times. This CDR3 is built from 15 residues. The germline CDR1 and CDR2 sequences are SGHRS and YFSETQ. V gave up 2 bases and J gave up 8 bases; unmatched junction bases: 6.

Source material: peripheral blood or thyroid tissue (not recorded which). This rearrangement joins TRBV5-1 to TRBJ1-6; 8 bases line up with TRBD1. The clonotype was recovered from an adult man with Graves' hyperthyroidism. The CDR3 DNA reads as TGCGCCAGCAGCTTAATGGACAGGGTCGATTCACCCCTCCACTTT. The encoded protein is CASSLMDRVDSPLHF.